Following are 18 T cell receptor beta chains from one sample sequenced in a study of cytotoxic CD8 clonotypes in ibrutinib-treated CLL. Clones were read by immunoSEQ multiplex PCR, and TCRdb kept only the in-frame ones, dropping some. The sample lists hundreds of thousands of clones, roughly 67% occurring once. Sequencing used PBMCs, obtained after 36 months of ibrutinib treatment. These receptors all come from a human donor with chronic lymphocytic leukemia.

V gene TRBV18 combines with J gene TRBJ2-7; no firm D call. Germline CDR1 is KGHSH and CDR2 is LQKENI. The V and J ends lost 0 bases and 0 bases respectively, with 9 bases between them. The CDR3 has 15 residues. CDR3 amino acids: CASSPPSRSSYEQYF. The CDR3 DNA reads TGTGCCAGCTCACCACCGAGTAGAAGCTCCTACGAGCAGTACTTC.

This clone was counted only a few times. The chain has TRBV6-4 and TRBJ2-7; TRBD2 might be the D (6 bases). This CDR3 contains 13 residues. Trimming cost V 4 bases and J 5 bases, with 12 bases left between them. Germline CDR1 is MRHNA and CDR2 is SNTAGT. CDR3 nucleotides: TGTGCCAGCAGTGGGGAATGGGGGGACGAGCAGTACTTC. Protein: CASSGEWGDEQYF.

The V call is TRBV11-1, the J call TRBJ1-5; no definite D call. This CDR3 contains 14 residues. Trimming left V 0 bases short and J 4 bases short, with 7 bases between. CDR1 and CDR2 (germline): SGHAT, FQDESV (reference sequence). The CDR3 region has the DNA TGTGCCAGCAGCTTAGCCCCCCAGAATCAGCCCCAGCATTTT. This translates into CASSLAPQNQPQHF.

Here the CDR3 reads CTSSQGVGSGGPYNEQFF. DNA for the CDR3: TGCACCAGCAGCCAAGGCGTTGGTAGCGGGGGACCCTACAATGAGCAGTTCTTC. V and J are TRBV1 and TRBJ2-1; the DNA was not used to check the table's D call, TRBD2. TRBV1 has pseudogene status. The CDR3 spans 18 residues.

This clone was counted a few times. The V and J genes are TRBV29-1 and TRBJ2-2; no definite D call. Looked up from germline, CDR1 is SQVTM and CDR2 is ANQGSEA. V was clipped by 5 bases and J by 2 bases, with 6 bases between them. CDR3 length equals 12 residues. The CDR3 DNA reads TGCAGCGTTTTACCTAACACCGGGGAGCTGTTTTTT. It translates to CSVLPNTGELFF.

This clone was found a few times. The V gene is TRBV19, the J gene TRBJ2-2, with 12 bases that match TRBD1. Trimming took 6 bases from V and 6 from J; bases not matched to a gene: 5. Looked up from germline, CDR1 is LNHDA and CDR2 is SQIVND (reference sequence). The CDR3 consists of 15 residues. Written as DNA, the CDR3 is TGTGCCAGTAGGAGGGACAGGGGGCAGCCCGGGGAGCTGTTTTTT. Amino acid sequence: CASRRDRGQPGELFF.

In its sample, this clone was seen many times. The genes are TRBV5-1 and TRBJ1-1, with TRBD1 identical over 7 bases. V shed 2 bases, J shed 3 bases, and the junction held 7 bases outside the gene matches. This CDR3 spans 15 amino acids. CDR1 SGHRS and CDR2 YFSETQ come from the germline V gene. CDR3 sequence: CASSFNPTGDTEAFF. The CDR3 nucleotides are TGCGCCAGCAGCTTCAATCCAACAGGGGACACTGAAGCTTTCTTT.

This chain uses TRBV28 with TRBJ2-1; a possible D gene is TRBD1 (6 bases). With 7 bases removed from V and 4 bases from J, the gap between germline ends came to 23 bases. Germline CDR1 reads MDHEN; CDR2 reads SYDVKM. The CDR3 extends over 17 amino acids. The CDR3 region is CASKPGGLRDKYNEQFF. DNA for the CDR3: TGTGCCAGCAAACCGGGCGGGCTACGGGACAAATACAATGAGCAGTTCTTC.

Concerning this clone itself: Other DNA sequences in this sample translate to the same CDR3. The chain carries TRBV19 and TRBJ1-5; D not resolved. The CDR3 has 13 amino acids. CDR1 is LNHDA and CDR2 is SQIVND in the germline V gene (reference sequence). Between the trimmed V and J ends, which lost 3 bases and 0 bases, there was a span of 3 bases. CDR3 nucleotides: TGTGCCAGTAGTATGGTTAGCAATCAGCCCCAGCATTTT. It is translated as CASSMVSNQPQHF.

Only a few counts were recorded for this clone. The chain links TRBV6-6 to TRBJ1-5; D gene uncertain. V was shortened by 0 bases and J by 0 bases, with 9 bases between the two germline ends. The length of the CDR3 is 16 residues. Per germline, CDR1 MNHNY and CDR2 SVGAGI (reference sequence). The CDR3 is CASSYSKADSNQPQHF. CDR3 nucleotides: TGTGCCAGCAGTTACTCGAAGGCAGATAGCAATCAGCCCCAGCATTTT.

With regard to this clone: A junction boundary mismatches the germline segment, possibly from a read error. This sequence joins TRBV4-1 and TRBJ2-3, with D unclear. This CDR3 is 13 amino acids long. The germline gives CDR1 MGHRA, CDR2 YSYEKL. The CDR3: CASSQPLRGPLFF. The DNA of the CDR3 is TGCGCCAGCAGCCAACCTTTGAGAGGACCGCTTTTTTTT.

V gene TRBV13 combines with J gene TRBJ2-5; weak D call: TRBD2 (6 bases). CDR3 length equals 15 residues. Germline CDR1 PRHDT, CDR2 FYEKMQ (reference sequence). V lost 1 base and J 5 bases, leaving 14 bases between the germline ends. The CDR3 DNA follows: TGTGCCAGCAGCTTAGTGGGCGGGGCCAGGGAGACCCAGTACTTC. As protein: CASSLVGGARETQYF.

The chain has TRBV13 and TRBJ2-5; D call uncertain. CDR1 is PRHDT and CDR2 is FYEKMQ in the germline V gene (reference sequence). The CDR3 is made up of 15 amino acids. The V end lost 4 bases, the J end lost 5 bases, and 17 bases lay between the germline ends. In DNA form, the CDR3 reads TGTGCCAGCAGCTCACTCCCCCGGGTCGGGGAGACCCAGTACTTC. This gives the protein CASSSLPRVGETQYF.

This clone has only a few counts. V usage is TRBV20-1 and J usage is TRBJ1-2; D unresolved. CDR3 length: 11 residues. Per germline, CDR1 DFQATT and CDR2 SNEGSKA (reference sequence). The V and J ends lost 4 bases and 3 bases respectively, with 6 bases between them. This CDR3 reads CSAKEDYGYTF. CDR3 sequence (DNA): TGCAGTGCTAAGGAAGACTATGGCTACACCTTC.

There are a few counts of this clone. The CDR3 sequence: CASRPGRTYEQYF. In nucleotides, the CDR3 is TGTGCCAGCAGACCGGGACGGACCTACGAGCAGTACTTC. The chain uses TRBV6-5 and TRBJ2-7; D is possibly TRBD1 or TRBD2 (5 bases each). The V end lost 6 bases, the J end lost 2 bases, and 11 bases lay between the germline ends. Germline CDR1 MNHEY, CDR2 SVGAGI. The CDR3 sequence is 13 residues long.

This chain joins TRBV11-2 and TRBJ1-2; no clear D gene. CDR3 length equals 14 residues. The germline V gene has CDR1 SGHAT and CDR2 FQNNGV. The V end was cut by 0 bases, the J end by 2 bases, with 7 bases between. CDR3 DNA sequence: TGTGCCAGCAGCTTAGATCCCGGAAACTATGGCTACACCTTC. Its translation: CASSLDPGNYGYTF.

The DNA for the CDR3 is TGTGCCACCAGCAGAGCCCCGTACGAGCAGTACTTC. Protein sequence: CATSRAPYEQYF. This chain joins TRBV15 and TRBJ2-7; D gene ambiguous. Trimming stripped 1 base from V and 4 bases from J, with 5 bases between. This CDR3 spans 12 amino acids. CDR1 and CDR2 (germline): LNHNV, YYDKDF (reference sequence).

The chain employs TRBV10-2 and TRBJ1-5; D is undetermined. Germline V gene sequence: CDR1 WSHSY, CDR2 SAAADI. CDR3 length: 15 residues. V lost 0 bases to trimming and J lost 4 bases, with 10 bases between them. The DNA for the CDR3 is TGCGCCAGCAGTGAGTCAGTGGGGAGAAATCAGCCCCAGCATTTT. The encoded protein is CASSESVGRNQPQHF.